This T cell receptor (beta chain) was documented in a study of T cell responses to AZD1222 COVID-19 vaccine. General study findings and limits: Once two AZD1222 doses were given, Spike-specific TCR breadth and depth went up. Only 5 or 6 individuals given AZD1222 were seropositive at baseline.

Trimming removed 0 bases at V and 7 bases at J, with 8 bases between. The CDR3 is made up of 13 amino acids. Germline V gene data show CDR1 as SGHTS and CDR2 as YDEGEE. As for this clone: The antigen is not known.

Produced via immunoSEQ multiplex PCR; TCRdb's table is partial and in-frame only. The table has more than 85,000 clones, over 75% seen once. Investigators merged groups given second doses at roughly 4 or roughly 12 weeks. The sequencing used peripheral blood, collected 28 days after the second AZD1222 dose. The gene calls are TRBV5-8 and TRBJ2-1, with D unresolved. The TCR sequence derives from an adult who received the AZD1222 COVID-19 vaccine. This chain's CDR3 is CASSLGPTNEQFF. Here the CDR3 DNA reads TGTGCCAGCAGCTTGGGACCTACAAATGAGCAGTTCTTC.